The clone carrying this T cell receptor (beta chain) came up a few times. Method: immunoSEQ multiplex PCR; TCRdb's copy keeps in-frame clones and lacks some. The data show a few hundred thousand clones, 50% to 80% seen once. The entry originates in a study of shared clonotypes between healthy human individuals. The CDR3 contains 14 residues. V shed 4 bases and J 6 bases; nucleotides not matched to a gene: 7. Germline lookup yields CDR1 SGHTS and CDR2 YDEGEE. This chain connects TRBV5-8 to TRBJ2-3, with 8 bases aligning to TRBD1. The source is a man aged 30 to 39 in good health. The source material was memory CD4+ T cells sorted from blood. Described subset: CD45RA-negative fraction. The CDR3 loop reads CASSLWTGRDTQYF. Written as DNA, the CDR3 is TGTGCCAGCAGCCTATGGACAGGGAGGGATACGCAGTATTTT.